This TCR beta chain was sequenced during a study of T-cell reconstitution after alpha-beta-depleted transplantation in children. Study-level findings and limits: Some patients' high day-60 TCRbeta diversity was traced to surviving recipient T cells and thymic progenitors.

In the case of this clonotype: Its antigen remains unidentified.

This CDR3 spans 16 amino acids. V was cut by 2 bases and J by 0 bases, with 13 bases left in between. In germline, CDR1 is SGHKS, CDR2 YYEKEE (reference sequence). Unique molecular identifiers were incorporated during preparation of the TCRbeta library. From the PCR reads, TCRdb called clonotypes with MiXCR, one entry per CDR3 protein. The sample lists about 580,000 distinct CDR3 sequences, 25% to 30% seen once, with under 45% in the top ten. The V and J genes are TRBV5-5 and TRBJ2-3; D uncertain. The sample here was PBMCs, taken before TCRalphabeta/CD19-depleted stem cell transplant. This sequence was found in a boy under three years old with Wiskott-Aldrich syndrome, due to receive a stem cell transplant. DNA of the CDR3: TGTGCCAGCAGCTTCTATCCCAGAAGGAGCACAGATACGCAGTATTTT. Its protein is CASSFYPRRSTDTQYF.